The subject of this entry is one T cell receptor beta chain. Antigen specificity is unknown. The sample belongs to a study of CXCR3-negative and CXCR3-positive naive CD8 T cells. In the study overall: Per-library TRB read counts averaged about 1.5 +/- 0.3 million, adding up to 110 million to 150 million in total. The study, taken as a whole, reports: TRB CDR3s of CXCR3-positive naive cells were more hydrophobic than those of CXCR3-negative naive cells. High diversity, comparable across both naive subsets, contrasted with much lower diversity in memory CD8+ cells. Naive cells used TRBV-TRBJ genes in much the same way whether CXCR3-negative or CXCR3-positive; memory cells did not. After cryopreservation, expression of CXCR3 was partially reduced, and most assays were run with fresh PBMCs.

UMI-tagged TRB cDNA libraries were built via 5' RACE. TCRdb re-called the 5' RACE reads, yielding one record per CDR3 amino acid sequence without DNA. This repertoire includes fewer than 90,000 distinct CDR3 sequences. The sequencing input was naive CXCR3+ CD8+ T cells from blood. Subset of the sample: CD45RO-CCR7+CD27+CD95- naive CD8+ T cells expressing CXCR3 (TNR3+). This clonotype was sampled from a human donor in good health. Some clones in this sample may be carry-over from other donors' samples.

This CDR3 is CSARGHPESLSSYEQYF. The chain combines TRBV20-1 with TRBJ2-7; no DNA is available, so the TRBD2 call from TCRdb remains unchecked. CDR1 and CDR2 (germline): DFQATT, SNEGSKA (reference sequence). The CDR3 runs to 17 residues.